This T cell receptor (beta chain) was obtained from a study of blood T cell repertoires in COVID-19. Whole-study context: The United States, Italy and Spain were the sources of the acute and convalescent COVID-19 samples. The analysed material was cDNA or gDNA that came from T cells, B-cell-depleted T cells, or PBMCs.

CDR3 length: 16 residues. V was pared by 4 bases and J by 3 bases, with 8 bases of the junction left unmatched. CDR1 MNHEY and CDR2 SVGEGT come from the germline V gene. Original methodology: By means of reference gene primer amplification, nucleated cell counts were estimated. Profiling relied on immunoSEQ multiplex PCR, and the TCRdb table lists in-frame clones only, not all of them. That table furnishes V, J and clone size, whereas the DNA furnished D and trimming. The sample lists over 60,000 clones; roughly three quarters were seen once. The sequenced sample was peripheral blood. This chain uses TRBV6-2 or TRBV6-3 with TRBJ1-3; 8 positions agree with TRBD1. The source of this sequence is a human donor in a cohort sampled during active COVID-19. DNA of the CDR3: TGTGCCAGCAGTTCCATGACAGGGGAAGGTGGAAACACCATATATTTT. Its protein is CASSSMTGEGGNTIYF.